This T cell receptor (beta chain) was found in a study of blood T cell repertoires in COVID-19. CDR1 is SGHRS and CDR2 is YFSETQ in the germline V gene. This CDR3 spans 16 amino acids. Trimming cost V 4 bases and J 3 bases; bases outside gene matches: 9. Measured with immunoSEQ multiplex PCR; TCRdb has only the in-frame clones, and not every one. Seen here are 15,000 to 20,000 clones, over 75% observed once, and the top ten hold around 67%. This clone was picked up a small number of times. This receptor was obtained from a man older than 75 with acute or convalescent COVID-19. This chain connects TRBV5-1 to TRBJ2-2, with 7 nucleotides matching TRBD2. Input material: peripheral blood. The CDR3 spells CASSPGRGRDTGELFF. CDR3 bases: TGCGCCAGCAGCCCGGGGAGGGGCCGAGACACCGGGGAGCTGTTTTTT.